The 16 T cell receptor beta chains reported below all come from one sample, sequenced in a study of blood T cell repertoires in COVID-19. Profiling relied on immunoSEQ multiplex PCR, and the TCRdb table lists in-frame clones only, not all of them. The data hold roughly 100,000 clones, with roughly nine tenths observed a single time. Sequencing was carried out using peripheral blood. The receptors come from a woman between 45 and 60 years old with COVID-19, enrolled during active disease.

This clone turned up a few times. The V gene is TRBV28, the J gene TRBJ1-2; 12 bases match TRBD1. This CDR3 is built from 15 residues. Germline assignment: CDR1 MDHEN and CDR2 SYDVKM. The J segment lost 7 bases and the V segment lost 5 bases, leaving 8 bases of the junction unmatched. The CDR3 region is CASSGTGGIRGGYTF. As DNA, the CDR3 is TGTGCCAGCAGTGGGACAGGGGGCATTCGCGGTGGCTACACCTTC.

This sequence joins TRBV3-1 (or the pseudogene TRBV3-2) and TRBJ2-3; tentatively, D is TRBD2 (6 bases). The CDR3 is 19 residues long. Germline-derived CDR1 and CDR2 are LGHDT and YNNKEL (reference sequence). Trimming removed 4 bases at V and 0 bases at J, with 23 bases between. The CDR3 coding sequence is TGTGCCAGCAGCCCTAACGCATTCGATGGACTATATAGCACAGATACGCAGTATTTT. Protein sequence: CASSPNAFDGLYSTDTQYF.

V gene TRBV30 combines with J gene TRBJ1-1; 7 nucleotides agree with TRBD1. The CDR3 is made up of 13 amino acids. The J segment lost 2 bases and the V segment lost 8 bases, leaving 8 bases of the junction unmatched. CDR1 GTSNPN and CDR2 SVGIG come from the germline V gene (reference sequence). CDR3 sequence: CAHLGQVNTEAFF. The CDR3 DNA is TGTGCCCACCTAGGACAGGTCAACACTGAAGCTTTCTTT.

The count of this clone is one. The V gene is TRBV11-2, the J gene TRBJ2-7; 11 positions match TRBD2. CDR1 and CDR2 (germline): SGHAT, FQNNGV. There are 17 residues in the CDR3. V shed 4 bases, J shed 3 bases, and the junction held 11 bases outside the gene matches. The CDR3 loop reads CASSSRPGLAEIYEQYF. The DNA for the CDR3 is TGTGCCAGCAGCTCACGCCCGGGACTAGCGGAGATCTACGAGCAGTACTTC.

The chain links TRBV5-1 to TRBJ2-7; TRBD2 might be the D (7 bases). The germline V gene encodes CDR1 SGHRS and CDR2 YFSETQ. V lost 0 bases and J lost 5, with 12 bases in between. The CDR3 is made up of 14 amino acids. Written as DNA, the CDR3 is TGCGCCAGCAGCTTGGTCCCGGGGGGCCACGAGCAGTACTTC. Translation gives CASSLVPGGHEQYF.

The chain combines TRBV7-9 with TRBJ2-7; unclear D gene. V was pared by 2 bases and J by 3 bases, with 11 bases between. The length of the CDR3 is 14 residues. Germline V gene data show CDR1 as SEHNR and CDR2 as FQNEAQ (reference sequence). The CDR3 reads CASSLTGNSYEQYF. The CDR3 nucleotides read TGTGCCAGCAGCTTAACCGGCAACAGCTACGAGCAGTACTTC. Using reference TRBV7-9 and TRBJ2-7 for the parts outside the CDR3, the full variable domain is DTGVSQNPRHKITKRGQNVTFRCDPISEHNRLYWYRQTLGQGPEFLTYFQNEAQLEKSRLLSDRFSAERPKGSFSTLEIQRTEQGDSAMYLCASSLTGNSYEQYFGPGTRLTVT.

This chain uses TRBV30 with TRBJ2-3, with 11 bases identical to TRBD2. The junction had 5 bases not matched to a gene; V was cut back by 3 bases and J by 6 bases. The CDR3 extends over 14 amino acids. Germline V gene lookup returns CDR1 GTSNPN and CDR2 SVGIG (reference sequence). The CDR3 nucleotides read TGTGCCTGGAGCCTGACTAGCGGGGTCGATACGCAGTATTTT. As protein: CAWSLTSGVDTQYF. Combining the CDR3 with reference TRBV30 and TRBJ2-3 gives the whole variable domain SQTIHQWPATLVQPVGSPLSLECTVEGTSNPNLYWYRQAAGRGLQLLFYSVGIGQISSEVPQNLSASRPQDRQFILSSKKLLLSDSGFYLCAWSLTSGVDTQYFGPGTRLTVL.

CDR3 sequence reads: CATSISSYEQYF. DNA of the CDR3: TGTGCCACCAGTATTAGCTCCTACGAGCAGTACTTC. This rearrangement joins TRBV24-1 to TRBJ2-7; D is uncertain. The CDR3 contains 12 residues. The germline CDR1 and CDR2 sequences are KGHDR and SFDVKD. Trimming removed 6 bases at V and 0 bases at J, with 5 bases between.

This chain joins TRBV28 and TRBJ1-4; TRBD1 aligns across 8 bases. CDR3 length equals 15 residues. Per germline, CDR1 MDHEN and CDR2 SYDVKM. V gave up 2 bases and J gave up 7 bases; unmatched junction bases: 6. The DNA of the CDR3 is TGTGCCAGCAGTTTAGCCGGGACAGGAGGTGAAAAACTGTTTTTT. Its protein product is CASSLAGTGGEKLFF.

The chain has TRBV5-1 and TRBJ2-1; D is unresolved. V was trimmed by 0 bases and J by 0 bases, leaving 10 bases between them. Looked up from germline, CDR1 is SGHRS and CDR2 is YFSETQ. This CDR3 has 16 residues. The CDR3 DNA is TGCGCCAGCAGCTTGGGGTTCAGAAGCTCCTACAATGAGCAGTTCTTC. Protein product: CASSLGFRSSYNEQFF.

This clone was recorded once. This sequence joins TRBV7-2 and TRBJ2-5; 11 positions agree with TRBD2. The CDR3 is 17 amino acids. Per germline, CDR1 SGHTA and CDR2 FQGNSA. J lost 5 bases, V lost 5 bases, and 13 bases had no gene match. This chain's CDR3 is CASSGGVSGGVWETQYF. The CDR3 DNA follows: TGTGCCAGCAGCGGCGGGGTTAGCGGGGGGGTATGGGAGACCCAGTACTTC.

This clone was found a few times. This chain connects TRBV6-6 to TRBJ1-1; weak D call: TRBD1 (6 bases). The germline gives CDR1 MNHNY, CDR2 SVGAGI (reference sequence). This CDR3 is built from 13 residues. V dropped 4 bases and J dropped 1 base, with 7 bases sitting between them. The CDR3 spells CASSLQGNTEAFF. The CDR3 DNA reads TGTGCCAGCAGTTTACAGGGGAACACTGAAGCTTTCTTT.

This clone was picked up a small number of times. V usage is TRBV7-2 and J usage is TRBJ2-7; a weak D match, TRBD1 (5 bases). V was clipped by 7 bases and J by 3 bases, with 13 bases between them. The V gene's germline CDR1 is SGHTA and CDR2 FQGNSA. CDR3 length: 13 amino acids. This chain's CDR3 is CASTKGRDYEQYF. In nucleotides, the CDR3 is TGTGCCAGCACCAAGGGCAGGGACTACGAGCAGTACTTC.

V is TRBV27 and J is TRBJ2-2; the D gene is possibly TRBD2 (6 bases). Germline V gene lookup returns CDR1 MNHEY and CDR2 SMNVEV (reference sequence). The CDR3 runs 13 residues. Deletions cut 5 bases from V and 7 bases from J, with 11 bases between. The CDR3 region is CASSAGRIGELFF. CDR3 DNA: TGTGCCAGCAGTGCGGGACGCATCGGGGAGCTGTTTTTT.

The rearrangement links TRBV7-2 to TRBJ2-1, with D possibly being TRBD2 (5 bases). CDR3 size: 14 residues. Germline assignment: CDR1 SGHTA and CDR2 FQGNSA. Trimming took 5 bases from V and 7 from J, leaving 15 bases between them. CDR3 residues: CASSPAGPQNEQFF. The CDR3 DNA follows: TGTGCCAGCAGCCCGGCGGGCCCCCAAAATGAGCAGTTCTTC.

The chain links TRBV4-2 to TRBJ2-7, with 7 bases lining up with TRBD2. This CDR3 has 16 residues. The germline CDR1 and CDR2 sequences are LGHNA and YNFKEQ. Trimming took 1 base from V and 4 from J; bases not matched to a gene: 10. The CDR3 protein is CASSQVAGVLPYEQYF. In DNA form, the CDR3 reads TGTGCCAGCAGCCAAGTTGCGGGGGTCCTCCCTTACGAGCAGTACTTC.